One T cell receptor beta chain is described in this entry. These data are taken from a study of T cell repertoires in ileal Crohn's disease. As to time point: neoterminal ileum biopsy at postoperative endoscopy, about 6 months after surgery. Data came from immunoSEQ multiplex PCR; TCRdb stores just in-frame clones and leaves some out. This table has 5,300 or so clones, approximately 84% appearing once. The sequenced sample was ileal tissue. This TCR was recovered from an adult with Crohn's disease.

The chain's CDR3 is CASSQGSRPQHF. CDR3 in DNA: TGTGCCAGTAGTCAGGGTTCTAGGCCCCAGCATTTT. This rearrangement joins TRBV19 to TRBJ1-5, with D possibly TRBD1 on 5 matching bases. The germline V gene has CDR1 LNHDA and CDR2 SQIVND (reference sequence). This CDR3 has 12 residues. Deletions cut 5 bases from V and 9 bases from J, with 11 bases between.